This is a list of T cell receptor beta chains from one sample in a study of response to subunit inactivated influenza vaccine. TCRdb reprocessed the RT-PCR reads with MiXCR, giving one entry per CDR3 protein. The sample records about half a million distinct CDR3 sequences, about 10% being singletons. The sequenced sample was PBMCs from blood, obtained about 6 weeks after vaccination. These receptors were collected from a man between 45 and 60 years old who received an inactivated influenza vaccine. The CDR3 runs from the conserved cysteine through the conserved F or W. Each record gives: clone size, V gene, J gene, D gene, CDR3 protein, CDR3 DNA. A D gene is named only where the DNA matches it firmly. Size values are once, few and many counts, or a class for expanded clones, and some rows have none.

>many|TRBV12-3/TRBV12-4|TRBJ2-3|NA
CASSLSGRGTQYF
TGTGCCAGCAGTCTCTCCGGGAGAGGGACGCAGTATTTT
>NA|TRBV5-1|TRBJ2-7|TRBD1
CASSLGGQTYEQYF
TGCGCCAGCAGCTTGGGGGGACAGACTTACGAGCAGTACTTC
>NA|TRBV24-1|TRBJ1-4|NA
CATSDSGKLFF
TGTGCCACCAGTGATTCTGGAAAACTGTTTTTT
>many|TRBV7-9|TRBJ2-7|TRBD1
CASRPGQTYEQYF
TGTGCCAGCAGGCCGGGACAGACCTACGAGCAGTACTTC
>NA|TRBV7-2|TRBJ2-7|TRBD1
CASSMRPGQGSYEQYF
TGTGCCAGCAGCATGAGGCCGGGACAGGGTTCCTACGAGCAGTACTTC
>NA|TRBV7-2|TRBJ2-7|NA
CASSLTNTYEQYF
TGTGCCAGCAGCTTAACCAACACCTACGAGCAGTACTTC
>NA|TRBV28|TRBJ1-2|NA
CASSSSGTGTNYGYTF
TGTGCCAGCAGCTCATCCGGGACGGGAACTAACTATGGCTACACCTTC
>few|TRBV12-3/TRBV12-4|TRBJ2-7|NA
CASSLGGDPYEQYF
TGTGCCAGCAGTTTAGGAGGGGACCCCTACGAGCAGTACTTC
>many|TRBV20-1|TRBJ2-7|TRBD1
CSARGRGRSYEQYF
TGCAGTGCTAGAGGCAGGGGGCGATCCTACGAGCAGTACTTC
>few|TRBV24-1|TRBJ2-1|TRBD1
CATSDPGQGANYNEQFF
TGTGCCACCAGTGACCCAGGACAGGGGGCCAACTACAATGAGCAGTTCTTC
>NA|TRBV20-1|TRBJ2-4|NA
CSARDESGVLAKNIQYF
TGCAGTGCTAGAGATGAATCAGGAGTTCTAGCCAAAAACATTCAGTACTTC
>few|TRBV20-1|TRBJ2-7|TRBD2
CSAAGLAGYYEQYF
TGCAGTGCTGCCGGACTAGCGGGCTACTACGAGCAGTACTTC
>many|TRBV19|TRBJ1-1|NA
CASSTPRTVYTEAFF
TGTGCCAGTAGTACCCCCCGGACGGTCTACACTGAGGCTTTCTTT
>few|TRBV20-1|TRBJ2-1|TRBD2
CSARVVSGRSYNEQFF
TGCAGTGCTAGAGTAGTTAGCGGGAGGTCTTACAATGAGCAGTTCTTC
>many|TRBV29-1|TRBJ1-2|TRBD1
CSVETGDYGYTF
TGCAGCGTTGAAACAGGGGACTATGGCTACACCTTC
>NA|TRBV5-1|TRBJ2-2|TRBD1
CASTALPGQGKTGELFF
TGCGCCAGCACCGCCCTCCCGGGACAGGGGAAGACCGGGGAGCTGTTTTTT
>NA|TRBV7-9|TRBJ1-2|NA
CASSLAVGFRYGYTF
TGTGCCAGCAGCTTAGCGGTCGGGTTTAGATATGGCTACACCTTC
>NA|TRBV5-1|TRBJ1-3|TRBD1
CASSSGQAGNTIYF
TGCGCCAGCAGTTCCGGACAGGCTGGAAACACCATATATTTT
>NA|TRBV29-1|TRBJ2-2|TRBD1
CSVENRDRGNTGELFF
TGCAGCGTTGAAAACAGGGACAGGGGGAACACCGGGGAGCTGTTTTTT
>NA|TRBV14|TRBJ2-2|NA
CASSQRQGVLAGELFF
TGTGCCAGCAGCCAGCGCCAGGGTGTGTTAGCCGGGGAGCTGTTTTTT
>many|TRBV27|TRBJ2-2|NA
CASSLPPSTGLGTGELFF
TGTGCCAGCAGTTTGCCTCCTTCCACGGGGCTTGGCACCGGGGAGCTGTTTTTT
>few|TRBV11-2|TRBJ1-2|NA
CASSPGQNGGYTF
TGTGCCAGCAGCCCCGGACAGAATGGAGGCTACACCTTC
>few|TRBV6-1|TRBJ2-1|TRBD2
CASQPESGGQFF
TGTGCCAGCCAGCCCGAGAGCGGGGGACAGTTCTTC
>NA|TRBV4-3|TRBJ2-2|TRBD1
CASSRQQGVTNTGELFF
TGCGCCAGCAGCCGGCAACAGGGGGTCACGAACACCGGGGAGCTGTTTTTT
>many|TRBV20-1|TRBJ2-7|TRBD2
CSATPGLLAGGPYEQYF
TGCAGTGCTACCCCGGGCCTATTAGCGGGAGGGCCCTACGAGCAGTACTTC
>few|TRBV7-9|TRBJ2-3|NA
CASSLVQGIDTQYF
TGTGCCAGCAGCTTAGTACAGGGAATAGATACGCAGTATTTT
>once|TRBV6-5|TRBJ1-4|NA
CASSYSSKGATNEKLFF
TGTGCCAGCAGTTACTCCAGCAAGGGAGCAACTAATGAAAAACTGTTTTTT
>NA|TRBV11-2|TRBJ2-2|TRBD2
CASSLVGGAGGIGELFF
TGTGCCAGCAGCTTAGTAGGCGGTGCGGGGGGGATCGGGGAGCTGTTTTTT
>many|TRBV4-2|TRBJ2-5|NA
CASSQTGYQETQYF
TGTGCCAGCAGCCAAACAGGGTACCAAGAGACCCAGTACTTC
>NA|TRBV15|TRBJ2-5|TRBD1
CATSLDRGQETQYF
TGTGCCACCAGCCTTGACAGGGGCCAAGAGACCCAGTACTTC
>NA|TRBV19|TRBJ2-7|TRBD1
CATARGQGVVEQYF
TGTGCCACCGCCCGGGGACAGGGGGTCGTCGAGCAGTACTTC
>NA|TRBV6-2/TRBV6-3|TRBJ2-1|TRBD2
CASRLLAGSYNEQFF
TGTGCCAGCAGGCTCCTAGCGGGGTCCTACAATGAGCAGTTCTTC
>NA|TRBV18|TRBJ2-1|TRBD1
CASSRGGLDEQFF
TGTGCCAGCTCACGAGGGGGCCTCGATGAGCAGTTCTTC
>few|TRBV7-9|TRBJ2-7|NA
CASSSRDREQYF
TGTGCCAGCAGCTCACGGGACCGCGAGCAGTACTTC
>many|TRBV12-3/TRBV12-4|TRBJ2-2|NA
CASSLSATGELFF
TGTGCCAGCAGTTTAAGCGCCACCGGGGAGCTGTTTTTT
>NA|TRBV27|TRBJ1-2|NA
CASSTYNRDVGGYTF
TGTGCCAGCAGTACCTATAACCGGGACGTGGGTGGCTACACCTTC
>NA|TRBV7-2|TRBJ2-3|NA
CASSLAGVRLDTQYF
TGTGCCAGCAGCTTAGCCGGGGTACGGCTAGATACGCAGTATTTT
>once|TRBV29-1|TRBJ1-2|NA
CSVGGDINYGYTF
TGCAGCGTAGGGGGAGATATTAACTATGGCTACACCTTC
>NA|TRBV7-2|TRBJ2-7|NA
CASSWGAFLEQYF
TGTGCCAGCAGCTGGGGGGCCTTTTTAGAGCAGTACTTC
>many|TRBV20-1|TRBJ1-1|NA
CSAIDSPNTEAFF
TGCAGTGCTATAGACAGCCCGAACACTGAAGCTTTCTTT
>few|TRBV7-2|TRBJ1-5|NA
CASSLAISRTLNQPQHF
TGTGCCAGCAGCTTAGCGATATCCCGGACACTAAATCAGCCCCAGCATTTT
>NA|TRBV3-1|TRBJ1-2|NA
CASSQGQGVVYTF
TGTGCCAGCAGCCAAGGGCAGGGAGTAGTCTACACCTTC
>few|TRBV20-1|TRBJ2-1|TRBD1
CSARRDRSYNEQFF
TGCAGTGCTAGGAGGGACAGGTCCTACAATGAGCAGTTCTTC
>NA|TRBV20-1|TRBJ2-7|TRBD1
CSARKTGALSSYEQYF
TGCAGTGCTAGAAAAACAGGGGCCCTTTCCTCCTACGAGCAGTACTTC
>few|TRBV6-2/TRBV6-3|TRBJ2-7|TRBD2
CATRLAGGSYEQYF
TGTGCCACCAGACTAGCGGGAGGATCCTACGAGCAGTACTTC
>NA|TRBV4-3|TRBJ2-7|TRBD1
CASSQDGTGTYEQYF
TGCGCCAGCAGCCAAGACGGGACAGGGACCTACGAGCAGTACTTC
>many|TRBV29-1|TRBJ1-1|NA
CSVTLGEAEAFF
TGCAGCGTTACACTGGGAGAGGCTGAAGCTTTCTTT